The entry that follows covers one T cell receptor (beta chain) sequence. An even split of each subset's genomic DNA across several immunoSEQ plates was performed. Libraries were prepared by immunoSEQ multiplex PCR; TCRdb keeps only in-frame clonotypes and omits some of them. This table holds about half a million clones, roughly 85% found once. This record comes from a study of shared clonotypes between healthy human individuals. Unsorted samples relied on 80 million to 95 million PBMCs, which served as the source of genomic DNA. The sample was PBMCs. The source is a woman aged 40 to 50 in good health. Some clones in this sample may be carry-over from other donors' samples.

CDR3 in DNA: TGCGCCAGCGGGGGGACCTACGAGGCAGATACGCAGTATTTT. This sequence encodes CASGGTYEADTQYF. The rearrangement uses TRBV5-1 and TRBJ2-3; D might be TRBD2 (6 bases). V gave up 7 bases and J gave up 4 bases, with 16 bases separating them. The CDR3 loop spans 14 amino acids. Germline V lookup: CDR1 SGHRS, CDR2 YFSETQ.